Shown below are 13 T cell receptor beta chains from a single sample sequenced in a study of T cell responses to AZD1222 COVID-19 vaccine (dated by TCRdb to the early 2020s). Libraries were constructed by the immunoSEQ multiplex PCR assay. Imported from immuneACCESS, the table was reduced by TCRdb to in-frame sequences with V and J called. These copies leave out some clones; in studies compared against another copy, an unresolved V gene accounts for under half, and the cause of the remainder is not known. For this sample there are around 120,000 clones; roughly 90% appear just once. The ten largest clonotypes hold 7.5% of the sample. The sample's time point label, decoded: baseline before first vaccination. The sequencing used peripheral blood, collected on day 0 of AZD1222 vaccination. These receptors were taken from an adult in good health.

This clone was observed a handful of times. The V and J genes are TRBV19 and TRBJ2-7; 9 bases match TRBD2. The CDR3 extends over 15 amino acids. The V gene's germline CDR1 is LNHDA and CDR2 SQIVND (reference sequence). V shed 4 bases and J 0 bases; nucleotides not matched to a gene: 4. The CDR3 nucleotides are TGTGCCAGTAGTACTAGCGGGGAAAGCTCCTACGAGCAGTACTTC. Translation: CASSTSGESSYEQYF.

The chain is built from TRBV5-1 and TRBJ2-3; D could derive from TRBD1 or TRBD2 (5 bases each). The CDR3 spans 14 residues. Deletions cut 5 bases from V and 0 bases from J, with 10 bases between. Looked up from germline, CDR1 is SGHRS and CDR2 is YFSETQ. CDR3 sequence: CASSTRDSTDTQYF. Here the CDR3 DNA reads TGCGCCAGCAGTACACGGGACAGCACAGATACGCAGTATTTT.

This clone was seen once. This chain connects TRBV4-1 to TRBJ2-7; D gene uncertain. V was pared by 0 bases and J by 3 bases, with 15 bases between. CDR3 length: 16 amino acids. Per the germline V gene, CDR1 is MGHRA and CDR2 is YSYEKL. CDR3 sequence: CASSQDSWTASYEQYF. In DNA form, the CDR3 reads TGCGCCAGCAGCCAAGATTCTTGGACGGCAAGCTACGAGCAGTACTTC.

The V and J genes are TRBV29-1 and TRBJ2-7; TRBD1 aligns across 7 bases. V dropped 0 bases and J dropped 7; count of bases not matched to a gene: 12. This CDR3 is 15 amino acids long. Germline CDR1 reads SQVTM; CDR2 reads ANQGSEA. CDR3 DNA: TGCAGCGTTGAAGACCCCGGGACAGAGCCTACGGAGCAGTACTTC. Residues: CSVEDPGTEPTEQYF.

The V call is TRBV18, the J call TRBJ1-4, with D possibly TRBD1 on 6 matching bases. From germline, CDR1 is KGHSH and CDR2 LQKENI. Trimming cost V 3 bases and J 8 bases, with 13 bases left between them. The CDR3 is made up of 14 amino acids. The CDR3 sequence: CASSPEGVVEKLFF. The CDR3 bases are TGTGCCAGCTCACCTGAGGGGGTGGTCGAAAAACTGTTTTTT.

The DNA for the CDR3 is TGTGCCGGTAGCGGGAGTCCGTACAATGAGCAGTTCTTC. It codes for CAGSGSPYNEQFF. The chain carries TRBV2 and TRBJ2-1; 9 bases are a match to TRBD2. V lost 11 bases to trimming and J lost 4 bases; unmatched junction nucleotides: 6. CDR3 length equals 13 residues. CDR1 and CDR2 (germline): SNHLY, FYNNEI.

This clone was counted a few times. This rearrangement joins TRBV5-1 to TRBJ2-3, with 7 bases lining up with TRBD2. V lost 5 bases and J lost 2; bases outside the gene matches: 11. CDR1 is SGHRS and CDR2 is YFSETQ in the germline V gene. The CDR3 loop spans 16 amino acids. CDR3 nucleotides: TGCGCCAGCAGTCAGGAGTTGGGAGGGGTCACAGATACGCAGTATTTT. Translation gives CASSQELGGVTDTQYF.

The chain has TRBV11-2 and TRBJ1-5, with D possibly matching TRBD1 (5 bases). The V gene lost 5 bases and the J gene lost 7 bases, with 18 bases spanning the gap. Germline values: CDR1 SGHAT, CDR2 FQNNGV. The CDR3 is made up of 15 amino acids. CDR3 protein: CASSPPGGGEQPQHF. CDR3 DNA sequence: TGTGCCAGCAGCCCGCCGGGTGGGGGGGAACAGCCCCAGCATTTT.

The chain couples TRBV6-1 to TRBJ2-7, with D unclear. The V gene lost 2 bases and the J gene lost 2 bases, with 10 bases spanning the gap. The CDR3 is made up of 14 amino acids. From germline, CDR1 is MNHNS and CDR2 SASEGT. The DNA for the CDR3 is TGTGCCAGCAGTGAACCGGTGGCAGCCTACGAGCAGTACTTC. Its translation: CASSEPVAAYEQYF.

The chain couples TRBV12-3 or TRBV12-4 to TRBJ1-2; D might be TRBD1 (6 bases). V was trimmed by 5 bases and J by 4 bases, leaving 8 bases between them. The CDR3 has 12 amino acids. This CDR3 is CASSGGGYGYTF. The CDR3, as DNA: TGTGCCAGCAGTGGGGGCGGCTATGGCTACACCTTC.

The rearrangement uses TRBV18 and TRBJ1-4; the D is unclear. Trimming left V 3 bases short and J 6 bases short, with 8 bases between. CDR1 is KGHSH, CDR2 LQKENI, per germline. The CDR3 extends over 13 amino acids. The CDR3 nucleotides read TGTGCCAGCTCACCGGTAGCCCATGAAAAACTGTTTTTT. It translates to CASSPVAHEKLFF.

The rearrangement joins TRBV28 to TRBJ1-1; perhaps TRBD1 as D (6 bases). The V and J ends lost 6 bases and 5 bases respectively, with 22 bases between them. This CDR3 spans 16 amino acids. Germline V gene data show CDR1 as MDHEN and CDR2 as SYDVKM. The chain's CDR3 is CASSETTGKGKTEAFF. Written as DNA, the CDR3 is TGTGCCAGCAGCGAAACTACAGGGAAAGGGAAAACTGAAGCTTTCTTT.

The chain links TRBV25-1 to TRBJ2-7, with TRBD1 identical over 7 bases. CDR1 and CDR2 from the germline V gene are MGHDK and SYGVNS. The CDR3 contains 14 residues. The junction had 6 bases not matched to a gene; V was cut back by 4 bases and J by 3 bases. Here the CDR3 reads CASSAPPGGYEQYF. The CDR3 DNA reads as TGTGCCAGCAGTGCCCCCCCAGGGGGCTACGAGCAGTACTTC.